Below, 32 T cell receptor beta chains from the same sample are listed, as sequenced in a study of cytomegalovirus exposure and HLA in healthy donors. Libraries were prepared by immunoSEQ multiplex PCR; TCRdb keeps only in-frame clonotypes and omits some of them. There are approximately 270,000 clones in the sample; roughly 87% occur only once, and around 12% lies in the top ten. The sample comprised PBMCs. The source of these receptors is a man younger than 35 in good health and CMV-seropositive.

The chain recombines TRBV6-6 with TRBJ2-7; D remains ambiguous. The CDR3 covers 14 residues. Germline V lookup: CDR1 MNHNY, CDR2 SVGAGI (reference sequence). V lost 0 bases to trimming and J lost 3 bases, with 9 bases between them. This chain's CDR3 is CASSYSGQNYEQYF. CDR3 nucleotides: TGTGCCAGCAGTTACTCCGGGCAGAACTACGAGCAGTACTTC.

J is TRBJ2-1 and V is TRBV15; 10 nucleotides line up with TRBD2. The CDR3 length is 16 residues. CDR1 is LNHNV, CDR2 YYDKDF, per germline (reference sequence). With 3 bases clipped from V and 1 base from J, the junction kept 3 bases outside the gene matches. CDR3: CATSRASGGSYNEQFF. The CDR3 bases are TGTGCCACCAGCAGGGCTAGCGGGGGTTCCTACAATGAGCAGTTCTTC.

The chain uses TRBV6-5 and TRBJ2-7; D is perhaps TRBD1 (6 bases). Trimming pared 2 bases from V and 5 bases from J, leaving 19 bases between. In germline, CDR1 is MNHEY, CDR2 SVGAGI. This CDR3 is 16 amino acids long. CDR3 in amino acids: CASSYQVQGGVHEQYF. DNA of the CDR3: TGTGCCAGCAGTTACCAGGTACAGGGTGGGGTCCACGAGCAGTACTTC.

This clone was recorded once. This chain joins TRBV5-1 and TRBJ2-3, with 9 bases lining up with TRBD2. The CDR3 is 16 residues long. Germline lookup yields CDR1 SGHRS and CDR2 YFSETQ. Trimming took 0 bases from V and 4 from J; bases not matched to a gene: 6. The CDR3 sequence: CASSLVLAGFSDTQYF. For the CDR3, the DNA is TGCGCCAGCAGCTTGGTGCTAGCGGGATTTTCAGATACGCAGTATTTT.

The chain is built from TRBV19 and TRBJ2-7; D uncertain. V lost 5 bases and J lost 2, with 10 bases in between. CDR1 LNHDA and CDR2 SQIVND come from the germline V gene (reference sequence). The CDR3 contains 13 residues. The CDR3 coding sequence is TGTGCCAGTAGTGTGGGGTCCACCTACGAGCAGTACTTC. Its protein is CASSVGSTYEQYF. The whole variable domain, remainder taken from reference TRBV19 and TRBJ2-7, is DGGITQSPKYLFRKEGQNVTLSCEQNLNHDAMYWYRQDPGQGLRLIYYSQIVNDFQKGDIAEGYSVSREKKESFPLTVTSAQKNPTAFYLCASSVGSTYEQYFGPGTRLTVT.

The V gene is TRBV9, the J gene TRBJ2-6, with 9 bases matching TRBD1. V gave up 4 bases and J gave up 4 bases; unmatched junction bases: 9. The CDR3 extends over 17 amino acids. Germline lookup yields CDR1 SGDLS and CDR2 YYNGEE. In nucleotides, the CDR3 is TGTGCCAGCAGCCCGGGACAGGGACAATCCGGGGCCAACGTCCTGACTTTC. Protein product: CASSPGQGQSGANVLTF. Full variable domain (missing parts from reference TRBV9 and TRBJ2-6): DSGVTQTPKHLITATGQRVTLRCSPRSGDLSVYWYQQSLDQGLQFLIQYYNGEERAKGNILERFSAQQFPDLHSELNLSSLELGDSALYFCASSPGQGQSGANVLTFGAGSRLTVL.

The gene calls are TRBV19 and TRBJ2-1, with 7 bases lining up with TRBD1. J gave up 2 bases and V 4 bases, and 5 bases lay outside the gene matches. The CDR3 covers 15 residues. Germline V gene lookup returns CDR1 LNHDA and CDR2 SQIVND (reference sequence). The CDR3, as DNA: TGTGCCAGTAGTAGTACGGACAGGACCTACAATGAGCAGTTCTTC. Protein: CASSSTDRTYNEQFF.

The chain uses TRBV7-9 and TRBJ1-2; D is possibly TRBD1 (5 bases). The germline CDR1 and CDR2 sequences are SEHNR and FQNEAQ (reference sequence). The CDR3 covers 12 residues. Trimming pared 5 bases from V and 2 bases from J, leaving 6 bases between. CDR3 sequence (DNA): TGTGCCAGCAGCCGGGACAACTATGGCTACACCTTC. Its translation is CASSRDNYGYTF.

The gene calls are TRBV28 and TRBJ1-2; 9 nucleotides agree with TRBD1. This CDR3 comprises 17 residues. The junction had 13 bases not matched to a gene; V was cut back by 4 bases and J by 4 bases. Germline V gene lookup returns CDR1 MDHEN and CDR2 SYDVKM. CDR3 protein: CASSSIRDTGGGYGYTF. The CDR3, as DNA: TGTGCCAGCAGTTCGATAAGAGACACAGGGGGCGGCTATGGCTACACCTTC.

The chain uses TRBV20-1 and TRBJ2-1; D remains ambiguous. The ends were cut back, 2 bases at V and 8 bases at J, with 4 bases in the middle. The CDR3 has 10 residues. Germline CDR1 DFQATT, CDR2 SNEGSKA (reference sequence). The CDR3 DNA is TGCAGTGCTAGAAAGGATGAGCAGTTCTTC. The encoded protein is CSARKDEQFF.

This sequence joins TRBV9 and TRBJ1-1, with 7 nucleotides matching TRBD1. The germline V gene encodes CDR1 SGDLS and CDR2 YYNGEE. The V gene end was trimmed by 0 bases and the J gene end by 6 bases; junction bases not matched to a gene: 8. The CDR3 has 15 amino acids. The CDR3 sequence is CASSVVRQGRAEAFF. As DNA, the CDR3 is TGTGCCAGCAGCGTAGTAAGACAGGGTCGGGCTGAAGCTTTCTTT.

The V and J genes are TRBV28 and TRBJ2-6; D ambiguous. Trimming stripped 8 bases from V and 12 bases from J, with 17 bases between. The CDR3 totals 13 residues. The germline CDR1 and CDR2 sequences are MDHEN and SYDVKM. The CDR3 loop is CASGEQSFSVLTF. The CDR3 DNA reads TGTGCCAGCGGGGAACAGAGCTTTTCCGTCCTGACTTTC.

In this sample, this clone turned up a few times. The CDR3 spells CASSLEGEGRDTGELFF. The CDR3 DNA follows: TGTGCCAGCAGCTTAGAAGGTGAGGGCCGGGACACCGGGGAGCTGTTTTTT. The gene calls are TRBV5-5 and TRBJ2-2; D possibly corresponds to TRBD2 (5 bases). This CDR3 comprises 17 residues. Germline V gives CDR1 SGHKS, CDR2 YYEKEE (reference sequence). V was clipped by 2 bases and J by 3 bases, with 17 bases between them.

The chain carries TRBV2 and TRBJ1-5; D is ambiguous. V lost 6 bases and J lost 1, with 10 bases in between. The CDR3 totals 14 residues. Germline values: CDR1 SNHLY, CDR2 FYNNEI. The CDR3 DNA follows: TGTGCCAGCAGCGCCCGTGCCAGCAATCAGCCCCAGCATTTT. Translated, it gives CASSARASNQPQHF.

This sequence joins TRBV7-5 and TRBJ2-1; no check of the table's D call, TRBD2, against the DNA was made. TRBV7-5 is a listed pseudogene. The CDR3 has 15 residues. Here the CDR3 DNA reads TGTGTCAGAAGCTTAAGGCTAGCGGGGGAAAATGAGCAGTTCTTC. Translated, it gives CVRSLRLAGENEQFF.

The rearrangement links TRBV5-1 to TRBJ1-2, with 7 bases fitting TRBD1. CDR1 SGHRS and CDR2 YFSETQ come from the germline V gene. V dropped 3 bases and J dropped 3; count of bases not matched to a gene: 20. This CDR3 has 19 residues. The DNA for the CDR3 is TGCGCCAGCAGCTCCCAGGGGGGGCGGACCAATTCTACTCACTATGGCTACACCTTC. Amino acid sequence: CASSSQGGRTNSTHYGYTF.

The CDR3 DNA reads as TGCGCCAGCAGCTTCTTCGGCGGAGGCGGGAGTGGAGGGGATACGCAGTATTTT. It translates to CASSFFGGGGSGGDTQYF. The V call is TRBV5-1, the J call TRBJ2-3, with 7 bases fitting TRBD2. CDR1 SGHRS and CDR2 YFSETQ come from the germline V gene. J gave up 6 bases and V 2 bases, and 18 bases lay outside the gene matches. There are 18 residues in the CDR3.

The table lists this clone with a few counts. The rearrangement links TRBV25-1 to TRBJ1-1; D gene uncertain. This CDR3 is 12 amino acids long. CDR1 is MGHDK, CDR2 SYGVNS, per germline. With 3 bases removed from V and 7 bases from J, the gap between germline ends came to 9 bases. As DNA, the CDR3 is TGTGCCAGCAGTGACAGAGGGCATGAAGCTTTCTTT. As protein: CASSDRGHEAFF. Full variable domain (missing parts from reference TRBV25-1 and TRBJ1-1): EADIYQTPRYLVIGTGKKITLECSQTMGHDKMYWYQQDPGMELHLIHYSYGVNSTEKGDLSSESTVSRIRTEHFPLTLESARPSHTSQYLCASSDRGHEAFFGQGTRLTVV.

The table lists this clone with a count of one. This same CDR3 is encoded by further DNA sequences in the sample. CDR3 coding DNA: TGTGCCAGCAGCTTGGGGCTAGCGGGAGCCTACGAGCAGTACTTC. Translated, it gives CASSLGLAGAYEQYF. The rearrangement links TRBV5-6 to TRBJ2-7, with 10 bases that match TRBD2. The germline gives CDR1 SGHDT, CDR2 YYEEEE. The CDR3 covers 15 residues. With V trimmed by 0 bases and J by 2 bases, 2 bases remained unmatched.

The genes are TRBV5-4 and TRBJ1-2, with unresolved D. CDR3 size: 15 residues. CDR1 is SGHNT and CDR2 is YYREEE in the germline V gene (reference sequence). V lost 1 base, J lost 3 bases, and 13 bases lay in between. CDR3 DNA: TGTGCCAGCAGCTTGACGGGAGACTCCTACTATGGCTACACCTTC. Translated: CASSLTGDSYYGYTF. The full variable domain, its missing parts supplied by reference TRBV5-4 and TRBJ1-2, is ETGVTQSPTHLIKTRGQQVTLRCSSQSGHNTVSWYQQALGQGPQFIFQYYREEENGRGNFPPRFSGLQFPNYSSELNVNALELDDSALYLCASSLTGDSYYGYTFGSGTRLTVV.

The V gene is TRBV19, the J gene TRBJ1-2; no definite D call. The CDR3 is made up of 13 amino acids. The V end lost 5 bases, the J end lost 8 bases, and 15 bases lay between the germline ends. Germline V CDR1 and CDR2: LNHDA, SQIVND (reference sequence). The CDR3 protein is CASSSRRRAGYTF. CDR3 nucleotide sequence: TGTGCCAGTAGTTCACGCAGACGGGCAGGCTACACCTTC. The full variable domain, its missing parts supplied by reference TRBV19 and TRBJ1-2, is DGGITQSPKYLFRKEGQNVTLSCEQNLNHDAMYWYRQDPGQGLRLIYYSQIVNDFQKGDIAEGYSVSREKKESFPLTVTSAQKNPTAFYLCASSSRRRAGYTFGSGTRLTVV.

The J gene is TRBJ2-1, the V gene TRBV4-1; a possible D gene is TRBD2 (6 bases). Germline V gives CDR1 MGHRA, CDR2 YSYEKL. V dropped 3 bases and J dropped 4 bases, with 16 bases sitting between them. This CDR3 spans 16 amino acids. The CDR3 nucleotides are TGCGCCAGCAGCCACCCCGGGACTGGGAAGTACAATGAGCAGTTCTTC. Translating it yields CASSHPGTGKYNEQFF.

The chain employs TRBV5-4 and TRBJ1-2, with TRBD1 as a possible D gene (6 bases). V dropped 4 bases and J dropped 8 bases, with 21 bases sitting between them. The CDR3 spans 15 residues. Looked up from germline, CDR1 is SGHNT and CDR2 is YYREEE (reference sequence). The chain's CDR3 is CASSVPGEVGFGYTF. In DNA form, the CDR3 reads TGTGCCAGCAGCGTCCCAGGGGAGGTTGGTTTCGGCTACACCTTC.

The chain employs TRBV7-9 and TRBJ2-2, with D hard to call. Per germline, CDR1 SEHNR and CDR2 FQNEAQ (reference sequence). The germline V and J ends were trimmed by 1 base and 0 bases, with 15 bases remaining between them. The CDR3 spans 18 residues. CDR3 sequence reads: CASSLGVSVLANTGELFF. As DNA, the CDR3 is TGTGCCAGCAGCTTAGGAGTGTCTGTTCTGGCGAACACCGGGGAGCTGTTTTTT.

V is TRBV9 and J is TRBJ2-5, with D unresolved. Trimming took off 1 base at V and 2 bases at J, with 6 bases between the two ends. The CDR3 totals 13 residues. Germline V lookup: CDR1 SGDLS, CDR2 YYNGEE. CDR3 in amino acids: CASSVRLQETQYF. For the CDR3, the DNA is TGTGCCAGCAGCGTAAGGCTACAAGAGACCCAGTACTTC.

This chain joins TRBV25-1 and TRBJ1-2; D is unresolved. Germline CDR1 and CDR2: MGHDK and SYGVNS. V was pared by 1 base and J by 5 bases, with 11 bases between. This CDR3 spans 14 amino acids. CDR3: CASSEFPDGYGYTF. As DNA, the CDR3 is TGTGCCAGCAGTGAATTCCCAGACGGGTATGGCTACACCTTC.

The gene calls are TRBV9 and TRBJ1-4; D remains unclear. The CDR3 has 15 amino acids. CDR1 SGDLS and CDR2 YYNGEE come from the germline V gene. Trimming shortened V by 0 bases and J by 4 bases, and 10 bases separated the two germline ends. The CDR3 DNA reads as TGTGCCAGCAGCGTAGATGCAGGAATTAATGAAAAACTGTTTTTT. It yields the protein CASSVDAGINEKLFF.

The chain has TRBV4-1 and TRBJ2-2, with D uncertain. Looked up from germline, CDR1 is MGHRA and CDR2 is YSYEKL. The CDR3 consists of 15 residues. V dropped 0 bases and J dropped 3 bases, with 8 bases sitting between them. The CDR3 loop reads CASSQDPSYTGELFF. Written as DNA, the CDR3 is TGCGCCAGCAGCCAAGATCCCTCCTACACCGGGGAGCTGTTTTTT.

The chain combines TRBV29-1 with TRBJ2-1; TRBD2 might be the D (6 bases). Germline lookup yields CDR1 SQVTM and CDR2 ANQGSEA. Trimming took 4 bases from V and 4 from J, leaving 8 bases between them. This CDR3 has 12 residues. This chain's CDR3 is CSVVAGYNEQFF. The CDR3 DNA reads as TGCAGCGTTGTCGCGGGATACAATGAGCAGTTCTTC.

The V call is TRBV30, the J call TRBJ2-3, with 11 positions matching TRBD2. Unmatched junction bases numbered 7, after V lost 5 bases and J lost 0 bases. This CDR3 is built from 16 residues. Germline V gene sequence: CDR1 GTSNPN, CDR2 SVGIG (reference sequence). DNA for the CDR3: TGTGCCTGGGGTAAAGGGACTAGCGGTAGCACAGATACGCAGTATTTT. This sequence encodes CAWGKGTSGSTDTQYF.

This clone has just one count. This rearrangement joins TRBV27 to TRBJ2-7; TRBD2 aligns across 8 bases. Germline V CDR1 and CDR2: MNHEY, SMNVEV (reference sequence). The CDR3 loop spans 13 amino acids. Germline trimming cut 5 bases from V and 3 bases from J; bases unmatched to any gene: 3. The CDR3 DNA reads TGTGCCAGCAGTAAGCGGGAGTTCTACGAGCAGTACTTC. Protein product: CASSKREFYEQYF.

This clone was seen only once. The same CDR3 is also encoded by other DNA sequences in this sample. This sequence joins TRBV18 and TRBJ2-6; D is undetermined. In germline, CDR1 is KGHSH, CDR2 LQKENI. V lost 2 bases and J lost 2, with 4 bases in between. CDR3 length: 14 amino acids. The CDR3 loop reads CASSPGAGANVLTF. Here the CDR3 DNA reads TGTGCCAGCTCACCAGGGGCTGGGGCCAACGTCCTGACTTTC.